The 29 T cell receptor beta chains in this list originate from one sample, sequenced in a study of T cell responses to AZD1222 COVID-19 vaccine. Generated by immunoSEQ multiplex PCR, the TCRdb table keeps only in-frame clones and is missing some. The table shows approximately 150,000 clones, with about 89% occurring only once. Sample: peripheral blood, taken on day 0 of AZD1222 vaccination. The receptors stem from an adult in good health.

This chain joins TRBV6-6 and TRBJ1-2; TRBD1 agrees at 11 bases. With 4 bases clipped from V and 6 bases from J, the junction kept 1 base outside the gene matches. The CDR3 length is 13 residues. The V gene's germline CDR1 is MNHNY and CDR2 SVGAGI (reference sequence). The CDR3: CASSWTGGDGYTF. CDR3 nucleotide sequence: TGTGCCAGCAGTTGGACAGGGGGCGATGGCTACACCTTC.

The chain recombines TRBV18 with TRBJ1-1, with D perhaps TRBD1 (6 bases). Deletions cut 2 bases from V and 1 base from J, with 8 bases between. The CDR3 is 14 amino acids. Germline CDR1 reads KGHSH; CDR2 reads LQKENI. CDR3 bases: TGTGCCAGCTCACCATGGACAGCGAACACTGAAGCTTTCTTT. It translates to CASSPWTANTEAFF.

This chain uses TRBV5-1 with TRBJ2-3; 11 bases match TRBD1. Per germline, CDR1 SGHRS and CDR2 YFSETQ. The CDR3 has 17 amino acids. Trimming at V came to 4 bases and at J to 1 base, leaving 8 bases not matched to a gene. For the CDR3, the DNA is TGCGCCAGCAGCCCGGGCGGACAGGGGGCTGGCACAGATACGCAGTATTTT. Translated: CASSPGGQGAGTDTQYF.

V is TRBV7-9 and J is TRBJ2-4; D uncertain. V shed 1 base and J shed 1 base, with 11 bases lying between them. The CDR3 consists of 16 residues. Germline lookup yields CDR1 SEHNR and CDR2 FQNEAQ (reference sequence). CDR3 bases: TGTGCCAGCAGCTTAGTAAGGTCTTCGGCCAAAAACATTCAGTACTTC. Protein: CASSLVRSSAKNIQYF.

This chain connects TRBV6-5 to TRBJ1-1; D possibly corresponds to TRBD1 (5 bases). The CDR3 sequence is 13 residues long. Germline V lookup: CDR1 MNHEY, CDR2 SVGAGI. The germline V and J ends were trimmed by 10 bases and 3 bases, with 15 bases remaining between them. The CDR3 DNA follows: TGTGCCACCGTATTAGGGGCGGACACTGAAGCTTTCTTT. Its protein product is CATVLGADTEAFF.

The chain recombines TRBV30 with TRBJ2-1; no clear D gene. Trimming took 5 bases from V and 2 from J, leaving 16 bases between them. The germline CDR1 and CDR2 sequences are GTSNPN and SVGIG (reference sequence). This CDR3 comprises 15 residues. CDR3 in amino acids: CAWDFFAAPYNEQFF. The CDR3 coding sequence is TGTGCCTGGGATTTTTTTGCGGCCCCCTACAATGAGCAGTTCTTC.

The gene calls are TRBV5-1 and TRBJ1-1, with TRBD1 matching over 8 bases. The CDR3 is made up of 14 amino acids. Trimming cost V 4 bases and J 4 bases; bases outside gene matches: 6. Germline V gene lookup returns CDR1 SGHRS and CDR2 YFSETQ. CDR3 in amino acids: CASSQAGGSTEAFF. CDR3 sequence (DNA): TGCGCCAGCAGCCAAGCAGGGGGCAGCACTGAAGCTTTCTTT.

This clone is a singleton in its sample. The CDR3 sequence: CASSRSSGLAGQETQYF. The DNA for the CDR3 is TGCGCCAGCAGCCGATCCTCGGGACTAGCGGGCCAAGAGACCCAGTACTTC. This chain links TRBV5-1 with TRBJ2-5; TRBD2 agrees at 12 bases. Germline V gene lookup returns CDR1 SGHRS and CDR2 YFSETQ. Trimming took 4 bases from V and 1 from J; bases not matched to a gene: 8. The CDR3 consists of 17 residues.

The rearrangement links TRBV11-3 to TRBJ1-1; D may be TRBD1 (5 bases). Trimming left V 5 bases short and J 0 bases short, with 22 bases between. This CDR3 is 18 amino acids long. Germline V lookup: CDR1 SGHNT, CDR2 YENEEA. DNA for the CDR3: TGTGCCAGCAGCGTCCAAAAGGACACCTACTACATGAACACTGAAGCTTTCTTT. Translating it yields CASSVQKDTYYMNTEAFF. The whole variable domain, remainder taken from reference TRBV11-3 and TRBJ1-1, is EAGVVQSPRYKIIEKKQPVAFWCNPISGHNTLYWYLQNLGQGPELLIRYENEEAVDDSQLPKDRFSAERLKGVDSTLKIQPAELGDSAVYLCASSVQKDTYYMNTEAFFGQGTRLTVV.

The chain carries TRBV30 and TRBJ1-5; no reliable D call. CDR1 and CDR2 from the germline V gene are GTSNPN and SVGIG (reference sequence). The CDR3 covers 13 residues. Trimming took 3 bases from V and 3 from J, leaving 9 bases between them. CDR3 nucleotides: TGTGCCTGGAGCGGCGGAATCAATCAGCCCCAGCATTTT. This sequence encodes CAWSGGINQPQHF.

This clone was counted ten times or more. The genes are TRBV19 and TRBJ1-1, with 9 positions matching TRBD1. The trim removed 10 bases at V and 7 bases at J, leaving 7 bases unmatched. This CDR3 contains 12 residues. Germline-derived CDR1 and CDR2 are LNHDA and SQIVND (reference sequence). The CDR3 is CATYRGPDEAFF. CDR3 DNA: TGTGCCACGTACAGGGGGCCTGATGAAGCTTTCTTT.

The chain employs TRBV6-5 and TRBJ1-2; D is unresolved. There are 14 residues in the CDR3. The V end lost 2 bases, the J end lost 4 bases, and 11 bases lay between the germline ends. Germline loops: CDR1 MNHEY, CDR2 SVGAGI. The CDR3 spells CASSYNGQAYGYTF. The CDR3, as DNA: TGTGCCAGCAGTTACAATGGTCAGGCCTATGGCTACACCTTC.

The chain links TRBV9 to TRBJ2-3; possible D gene TRBD2, 5 bases. Germline V gives CDR1 SGDLS, CDR2 YYNGEE. CDR3 length equals 16 residues. Deletions cut 4 bases from V and 2 bases from J, with 17 bases between. In nucleotides, the CDR3 is TGTGCCAGCAGCCCCGAGGGTGGACTCCCCACAGATACGCAGTATTTT. Translated: CASSPEGGLPTDTQYF.

The J gene is TRBJ1-2, the V gene TRBV4-3; no clear D. V was trimmed by 1 base and J by 4 bases, leaving 22 bases between them. The CDR3 loop spans 18 amino acids. Germline V gene data show CDR1 as LGHNA and CDR2 as YSLEER. The CDR3 sequence is CASSQGFRQVSRTYGYTF. Written as DNA, the CDR3 is TGCGCCAGCAGCCAAGGCTTCCGCCAGGTATCCCGGACCTATGGCTACACCTTC.

This sequence joins TRBV30 and TRBJ2-7, with 9 positions matching TRBD1. Germline assignment: CDR1 GTSNPN and CDR2 SVGIG (reference sequence). With V trimmed by 3 bases and J by 6 bases, 12 bases remained unmatched. This CDR3 contains 15 residues. This chain's CDR3 is CAWSADDRGYREQYF. Here the CDR3 DNA reads TGTGCCTGGAGCGCCGACGACAGGGGGTATCGCGAGCAGTACTTC.

The chain is built from TRBV5-8 and TRBJ1-1, with unresolved D. Germline CDR1 is SGHTS and CDR2 is YDEGEE. The CDR3 runs to 16 residues. Trimming stripped 2 bases from V and 4 bases from J, with 18 bases between. CDR3 amino acids: CASSLIFTWRTTEAFF. In DNA form, the CDR3 reads TGTGCCAGCAGCTTAATTTTTACGTGGCGAACCACTGAAGCTTTCTTT.

The DNA for the CDR3 is TGTGCCAGTAAGGGACAGCTGAACACTGAAGCTTTCTTT. This encodes CASKGQLNTEAFF. The chain combines TRBV19 with TRBJ1-1, with 7 bases that match TRBD1. V shed 7 bases, J shed 0 bases, and the junction held 2 bases outside the gene matches. CDR1 LNHDA and CDR2 SQIVND come from the germline V gene (reference sequence). This CDR3 is 13 amino acids long. Together with reference TRBV19 and TRBJ1-1, the CDR3 gives the full variable domain: DGGITQSPKYLFRKEGQNVTLSCEQNLNHDAMYWYRQDPGQGLRLIYYSQIVNDFQKGDIAEGYSVSREKKESFPLTVTSAQKNPTAFYLCASKGQLNTEAFFGQGTRLTVV.

This clone was seen just once. This sequence joins TRBV5-5 and TRBJ2-3; TRBD2 matches 8 bases. V dropped 4 bases and J dropped 6; count of bases not matched to a gene: 7. This CDR3 region has 14 residues. Germline CDR1 reads SGHKS; CDR2 reads YYEKEE (reference sequence). The CDR3 reads CASSPGTRTDTQYF. Written as DNA, the CDR3 is TGTGCCAGCAGCCCCGGGACTAGAACGGATACGCAGTATTTT.

The chain uses TRBV2 and TRBJ2-1, with TRBD1 matching 9 bases. The junction had 4 bases not matched to a gene; V was cut back by 8 bases and J by 5 bases. Germline CDR1 SNHLY, CDR2 FYNNEI. The CDR3 consists of 13 residues. The CDR3 region has the DNA TGTGCCAGCGGGGACAGGGTGAACAATGAGCAGTTCTTC. Its translation: CASGDRVNNEQFF.

This rearrangement joins TRBV11-2 to TRBJ1-6; a weak D match, TRBD1 (6 bases). With 6 bases removed from V and 5 bases from J, the gap between germline ends came to 14 bases. This CDR3 has 15 residues. From germline, CDR1 is SGHAT and CDR2 FQNNGV. The CDR3 sequence is CASRNPGTNNSPLHF. The CDR3 DNA follows: TGTGCCAGCAGGAACCCCGGGACAAATAATTCACCCCTCCACTTT. Full variable domain (remainder filled in from reference TRBV11-2 and TRBJ1-6): EAGVAQSPRYKIIEKRQSVAFWCNPISGHATLYWYQQILGQGPKLLIQFQNNGVVDDSQLPKDRFSAERLKGVDSTLKIQPAKLEDSAVYLCASRNPGTNNSPLHFGNGTRLTVT.

The chain joins TRBV21-1 to TRBJ2-7; TRBD2, the D gene given by the table, was not confirmed from the DNA. TRBV21-1 is recorded as a pseudogene. The CDR3 sequence is 16 residues long. CDR3: CASSKYNTSGVNEQYV. CDR3 nucleotide sequence: TGTGCCAGCAGCAAATATAATACTAGCGGGGTTAACGAGCAGTACGTC.

The chain is built from TRBV5-1 and TRBJ1-5; no clear D. This CDR3 contains 14 residues. Germline V CDR1 and CDR2: SGHRS, YFSETQ. V lost 0 bases and J lost 2, with 6 bases in between. CDR3: CASSLDGGNQPQHF. CDR3 in DNA: TGCGCCAGCAGCTTGGATGGGGGCAATCAGCCCCAGCATTTT.

V usage is TRBV7-2 and J usage is TRBJ2-5; perhaps TRBD1 as D (6 bases). The CDR3 has 17 residues. Germline assignment: CDR1 SGHTA and CDR2 FQGNSA. V was trimmed by 4 bases and J by 2 bases, leaving 20 bases between them. CDR3 nucleotides: TGTGCCAGCAGCTCATCGGGGTGGAGACAGGAACAAGAGACCCAGTACTTC. Its translation is CASSSSGWRQEQETQYF.

The V and J genes are TRBV6-5 and TRBJ1-6; D is possibly TRBD1 (5 bases). In germline, CDR1 is MNHEY, CDR2 SVGAGI. V lost 8 bases to trimming and J lost 9 bases, with 14 bases between them. This CDR3 spans 13 amino acids. The CDR3 DNA sequence: TGTGCCAGCCGCCGCGAGGGGTTTTCACCCCTCCACTTT. This sequence encodes CASRREGFSPLHF.

This clone was seen only a few times. The chain is built from TRBV3-1 (or the pseudogene TRBV3-2) and TRBJ1-2, with D uncertain. The CDR3 loop spans 14 amino acids. Looked up from germline, CDR1 is LGHDT and CDR2 is YNNKEL (reference sequence). The germline V and J ends were trimmed by 0 bases and 2 bases, with 7 bases remaining between them. The CDR3 DNA reads as TGTGCCAGCAGCCAAGACAGGCCGAACTATGGCTACACCTTC. This codes for CASSQDRPNYGYTF.

The genes are TRBV5-4 and TRBJ2-1; 8 nucleotides agree with TRBD2. The germline V gene has CDR1 SGHNT and CDR2 YYREEE (reference sequence). The trim removed 5 bases at V and 7 bases at J, leaving 5 bases unmatched. This CDR3 has 13 amino acids. As DNA, the CDR3 is TGTGCCAGCAGGCGGGAGGTTGAGAATGAGCAGTTCTTC. Its protein is CASRREVENEQFF.

The rearrangement links TRBV3-1 (or the pseudogene TRBV3-2) to TRBJ2-1, with TRBD2 matching 11 bases. V shed 2 bases and J 9 bases; nucleotides not matched to a gene: 9. The V gene's germline CDR1 is LGHDT and CDR2 YNNKEL (reference sequence). This CDR3 spans 16 amino acids. CDR3 region: CASSQIGLAGGGEQFF. The DNA for the CDR3 is TGTGCCAGCAGCCAAATCGGGCTAGCGGGAGGCGGTGAGCAGTTCTTC.

The table lists this clone with a few counts. This rearrangement joins TRBV4-3 to TRBJ1-2; D gene unclear. This CDR3 has 18 amino acids. V was trimmed by 0 bases and J by 0 bases, leaving 17 bases between them. Germline values: CDR1 LGHNA, CDR2 YSLEER. CDR3 in amino acids: CASSQEAGFAPTNYGYTF. The CDR3 bases are TGCGCCAGCAGCCAAGAGGCGGGCTTTGCACCGACTAACTATGGCTACACCTTC.

V usage is TRBV30 and J usage is TRBJ2-4; TRBD1 matches at 7 bases. The trim removed 5 bases at V and 1 base at J, leaving 5 bases unmatched. This CDR3 is built from 14 residues. Germline CDR1 GTSNPN, CDR2 SVGIG (reference sequence). The CDR3 DNA sequence: TGTGCCTGGGGGGGACAGAGTGCCAAAAACATTCAGTACTTC. Translation gives CAWGGQSAKNIQYF. The whole variable domain, filled in from reference TRBV30 and TRBJ2-4, reads SQTIHQWPATLVQPVGSPLSLECTVEGTSNPNLYWYRQAAGRGLQLLFYSVGIGQISSEVPQNLSASRPQDRQFILSSKKLLLSDSGFYLCAWGGQSAKNIQYFGAGTRLSVL.